These T cell receptor beta chains were read from a single sample in a study of T cells in Graves' hyperthyroidism and ophthalmopathy. TCRdb passed the multiplex PCR reads through MiXCR, listing each CDR3 protein once. The repertoire consists of 250,000 to 300,000 distinct CDR3 sequences, with 13% occurring once and the leading ten covering 7.8%. Material for sequencing was blood. The source is a woman aged 25 to 45 with Graves' hyperthyroidism that later progressed to Graves' ophthalmopathy. CDR3s include the opening cysteine and the closing phenylalanine or tryptophan. A D gene is named only where the DNA matches it firmly. Rows may omit the clone size; those that give it use once, few, many or a size class.

size,J,V,D,DNA,CDR3
.,TRBJ2-6,TRBV5-8,.,TGTGCCAGCAGCTTTGTGTTTGGATCTGGGGCCAACGTCCTGACTTTC,CASSFVFGSGANVLTF
.,TRBJ2-3,TRBV6-2/TRBV6-3,.,TGTGCCAGCAGTTACGGGGTCGGGGATACGCAGTATTTT,CASSYGVGDTQYF
few,TRBJ1-4,TRBV5-1,.,TGCGCCAGCAGAGGGTCAGGGTCGGTAAATGAAAAACTGTTTTTT,CASRGSGSVNEKLFF
many,TRBJ2-3,TRBV20-1,.,TGCAGTGCTAGAGACGGTAGGCGTTCCGGGACAGATACGCAGTATTTT,CSARDGRRSGTDTQYF
many,TRBJ1-5,TRBV29-1,.,TGCAGCGTAAGGACGAGTGACAATCAGCCCCAGCATTTT,CSVRTSDNQPQHF
many,TRBJ1-3,TRBV6-2/TRBV6-3,.,TGTGCCAGCAACGTCGCCTCTGGAAACACCATATATTTT,CASNVASGNTIYF
many,TRBJ2-1,TRBV5-1,TRBD2,TGCGCCAGCAGCTCGACTCTAGCGGGAGCTGAGCAGTTCTTC,CASSSTLAGAEQFF
many,TRBJ2-1,TRBV20-1,.,TGCAGTGCCCCCCGGTCGGGGGACAGACCGAACGGTGAGCAGTTCTTC,CSAPRSGDRPNGEQFF
many,TRBJ2-7,TRBV3-1,TRBD2,TGTGCCAGCAGGAAGCGGGAGGGTGCTTACGAGCAGTACTTC,CASRKREGAYEQYF
many,TRBJ2-1,TRBV14,TRBD2,TGTGCCAGCAGCCGCCCGGGACTAGCGGGGGCCAATAATGAGCAGTTCTTC,CASSRPGLAGANNEQFF
many,TRBJ2-7,TRBV5-5,.,TGTGCCAGCAGCTTGGAAGCGGCTGGCCTTGGGTTGGAAGAGCAGTACTTC,CASSLEAAGLGLEEQYF
many,TRBJ1-3,TRBV6-2/TRBV6-3,.,TGTGCCAGCAGTGACCCACAGGGAAGTGGAAACACCATATATTTT,CASSDPQGSGNTIYF
.,TRBJ1-5,TRBV3-1,TRBD1,TGTGCCAGCAGCCGAGACAGGGGAACAGCCCAGCATTTT,CASSRDRGTAQHF
few,TRBJ2-1,TRBV3-1,TRBD1,TGTGCCAGCAGCTTGGACAGGGGATTTAATGAGCAGTTCTTC,CASSLDRGFNEQFF
many,TRBJ2-3,TRBV12-3/TRBV12-4,.,TGTGCCAGCAGTCCCGAGGGCAGCAGAGATACGCAGTATTTT,CASSPEGSRDTQYF
many,TRBJ2-2,TRBV7-8,.,TGTGCCAGCAGCACGGGAGTAGGGACCGGGGAGCTGTTTTTT,CASSTGVGTGELFF
many,TRBJ2-1,TRBV20-1,.,TGCAGTGCTAGTTGGGGGGTTTTGGCGGGCTACAATGAGCAGTTCTTC,CSASWGVLAGYNEQFF
many,TRBJ2-5,TRBV7-3,TRBD2,TGTGCCAGCAGCTCTCGGGGGGAACAAGGTCAACAAGAGACCCAGTACTTC,CASSSRGEQGQQETQYF
many,TRBJ1-1,TRBV10-3,TRBD1,TGTGCCATCAACCAGGAGGGGACAGGACTAGCTTTCTTT,CAINQEGTGLAFF
many,TRBJ1-2,TRBV12-3/TRBV12-4,.,TGTGCCAGCAGTAACAGGGCTTATGGCTACACCTTC,CASSNRAYGYTF
many,TRBJ2-7,TRBV18,TRBD1,TGTGCCAGCTCACACAGGGACAGCTACGAGCAGTACTTC,CASSHRDSYEQYF
.,TRBJ2-1,TRBV4-3,.,TGCGCCAGCAGCCAAGCAAGCGCCAGTTACAATGAGCAGTTCTTC,CASSQASASYNEQFF
many,TRBJ2-1,TRBV7-6,.,TGTGCCAGCAGCTTAGATGGAAGTGGGCAGTTCTTC,CASSLDGSGQFF
many,TRBJ2-7,TRBV20-1,.,TGCAGTGCCGCGAGCCCTGGGACGGCGAGCTCCTACGAGCAGTACTTC,CSAASPGTASSYEQYF
.,TRBJ1-5,TRBV6-5,TRBD1,TGTGCCAGCAGTTACTCTGGACAGGGCAATCAGCCCGAGCATTTT,CASSYSGQGNQPEHF
.,TRBJ2-3,TRBV6-2/TRBV6-3,.,TGTGCCGGCAGTTACTCGAGACAGGACTTTAGCACAGATACGCAGTATTTT,CAGSYSRQDFSTDTQYF
.,TRBJ2-1,TRBV12-3/TRBV12-4,.,TGTGCCAGCACCCCCGGAATCCGGAGCTCCTACAATGAGCAGTTCTTC,CASTPGIRSSYNEQFF
few,TRBJ2-1,TRBV4-3,TRBD2,TGCGCCAGCAGCCAAGATGGGGGGGGGTACAATGAGCAGTTCTTC,CASSQDGGGYNEQFF
.,TRBJ2-1,TRBV29-1,TRBD2,TGCAGCGTAACCGGGACTAGCGATAGCTCCTACAATGAGCAGTTCTTC,CSVTGTSDSSYNEQFF
many,TRBJ2-7,TRBV7-9,TRBD1,TGTGCCAGCAGCCCGAGGACAGGGAGGTCCTACGAGCAGTACTTC,CASSPRTGRSYEQYF
few,TRBJ1-1,TRBV7-9,.,TGTGCCAGCAATAGAAACACAGGAGTCACTGAAGCTTTCTTT,CASNRNTGVTEAFF
.,TRBJ2-7,TRBV9,TRBD2,TGTGCCAGCAGCGCCCCCGGGAGGAGCTCCTACGAGCAGTACTTC,CASSAPGRSSYEQYF
.,TRBJ1-1,TRBV5-4,.,TGTGCCATCACCGCCCCGGAGGACACTGAAGCTTTCTTT,CAITAPEDTEAFF
many,TRBJ1-4,TRBV5-1,TRBD1,TGCGCCAGCAGCGGGGGGACAGGGGCGGATGAAAAACTGTTTTTT,CASSGGTGADEKLFF
many,TRBJ2-1,TRBV11-2,.,TGTGCCAGCGTCGGGGGACGGGAGCAGTTCTTC,CASVGGREQFF
.,TRBJ1-3,TRBV10-3,TRBD1,TGTGCCATCAGTGTGGGACAGGGTCGAAACACCCTATATTTT,CAISVGQGRNTLYF
many,TRBJ2-7,TRBV4-3,.,TGCGCCAGCAGCCAAGATTTGACAGCAAGGGAGCAGTACTTC,CASSQDLTAREQYF
many,TRBJ2-2,TRBV3-2,.,TGTGCCACCTACCGGGGAGGGGAGCTGTTTTTT,CATYRGGELFF
few,TRBJ2-5,TRBV4-1,.,TGCGCCAGCAGCCAAGAGACTGGAGAGACCCAGTACTTC,CASSQETGETQYF
.,TRBJ2-7,TRBV18,TRBD2,TGTGCCAGCTCACTAGGGGTAGCGGGAGTAAGCGAGCAGTACTTC,CASSLGVAGVSEQYF
many,TRBJ2-5,TRBV27,.,TGTGCCAGCAGTTTATCCGCGGGACCGGGAGAGACCCAGTACTTC,CASSLSAGPGETQYF
many,TRBJ2-1,TRBV28,.,TGTGCCAGCAGTTACCAGGCCTCTGGCAATGAGCAGTTCTTC,CASSYQASGNEQFF
few,TRBJ2-7,TRBV27,.,TGTGCCATCAGTTTAGGGCAGGTCAGCTCCTACGAGCAGTACTTC,CAISLGQVSSYEQYF
many,TRBJ1-5,TRBV20-1,TRBD1,TGCAGTGCTAGAGATATGATGGGATCGGGACAGCGGAGACTCAATCAGCCCCAGCATTTT,CSARDMMGSGQRRLNQPQHF
many,TRBJ2-4,TRBV7-2,.,TGTGCCAGCAGTCCGGACCTCGTGGACATTCAGTACTTC,CASSPDLVDIQYF
many,TRBJ2-1,TRBV7-8,TRBD2,TGTGCCAGCAGCGCCCGACCGGGACTAGCCGACAATGAGCAGTTCTTC,CASSARPGLADNEQFF
many,TRBJ2-1,TRBV20-1,TRBD2,TGCAGTGCTAGGGCGCGGGAGGCCTTACAAGAGCAGTTCTTC,CSARAREALQEQFF
.,TRBJ2-3,TRBV28,.,TGTGCCAGCAGTTACCCGGGACGGCCGAATGGAGATACGCAGTATTTT,CASSYPGRPNGDTQYF
many,TRBJ2-7,TRBV28,TRBD2,TGTGCCAGCACGGGAGGCTCCGCTTTAGAGCAGTACTTC,CASTGGSALEQYF
few,TRBJ2-2,TRBV5-4,.,TGTGCCAGCAGCGGTAAAATGGGGGGCACCGGGGAGCTGTTTTTT,CASSGKMGGTGELFF
many,TRBJ2-3,TRBV19,.,TGTGCCAGTACCTCCCGGGGAGGACCTGCAGATACGCAGTATTTT,CASTSRGGPADTQYF
.,TRBJ1-1,TRBV2,TRBD1,TGTGCCAGCAGTACCGGGACAGGGGGCTGGAACACTGAAGCTTTCTTT,CASSTGTGGWNTEAFF
.,TRBJ2-7,TRBV28,TRBD1,TGTGCCAGCAGACGGACAGGAGCCTACGAGCAGTACTTC,CASRRTGAYEQYF